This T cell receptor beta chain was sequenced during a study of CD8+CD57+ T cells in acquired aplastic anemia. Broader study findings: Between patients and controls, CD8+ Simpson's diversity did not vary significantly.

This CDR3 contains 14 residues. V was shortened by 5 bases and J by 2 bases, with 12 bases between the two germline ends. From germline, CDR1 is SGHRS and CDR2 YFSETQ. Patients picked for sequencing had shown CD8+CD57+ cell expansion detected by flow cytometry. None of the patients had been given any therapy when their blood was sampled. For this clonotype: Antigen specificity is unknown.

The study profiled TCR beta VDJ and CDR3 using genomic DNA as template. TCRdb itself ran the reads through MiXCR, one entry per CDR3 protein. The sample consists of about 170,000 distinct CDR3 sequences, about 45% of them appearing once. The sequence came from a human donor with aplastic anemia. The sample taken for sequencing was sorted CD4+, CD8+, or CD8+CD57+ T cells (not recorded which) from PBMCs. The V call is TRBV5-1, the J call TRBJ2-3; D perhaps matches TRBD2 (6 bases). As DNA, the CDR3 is TGCGCCAGCAGGGGACTTCTTATCACAGATACGCAGTATTTT. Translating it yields CASRGLLITDTQYF.